This T cell receptor beta chain was recorded in a study of cytomegalovirus exposure and HLA in healthy donors. Study-wide background: Across 350 to 500 genotyped donors, 65% to 90% landed in the Caucasian-associated ancestry cluster.

Primers for the PCR totalled 60 Vbeta and 13 Jbeta. Assay: immunoSEQ multiplex PCR; the TCRdb copy retains only in-frame clones and omits some. The sample yields 90,000 to 150,000 clones, approximately 69% seen once. The germline V gene encodes CDR1 LNHDA and CDR2 SQIVND (reference sequence). J gave up 3 bases and V 5 bases, and 2 bases lay outside the gene matches. The CDR3 has 14 residues. The clonotype originates from a woman aged 50 to 60 in good health and CMV-seropositive. The chain has TRBV19 and TRBJ2-3, with 10 bases matching TRBD2. Sequenced material: PBMCs. CDR3 in amino acids: CASSSSGRTDTQYF. The CDR3 nucleotides read TGTGCCAGTAGTTCTAGCGGGAGAACAGATACGCAGTATTTT.